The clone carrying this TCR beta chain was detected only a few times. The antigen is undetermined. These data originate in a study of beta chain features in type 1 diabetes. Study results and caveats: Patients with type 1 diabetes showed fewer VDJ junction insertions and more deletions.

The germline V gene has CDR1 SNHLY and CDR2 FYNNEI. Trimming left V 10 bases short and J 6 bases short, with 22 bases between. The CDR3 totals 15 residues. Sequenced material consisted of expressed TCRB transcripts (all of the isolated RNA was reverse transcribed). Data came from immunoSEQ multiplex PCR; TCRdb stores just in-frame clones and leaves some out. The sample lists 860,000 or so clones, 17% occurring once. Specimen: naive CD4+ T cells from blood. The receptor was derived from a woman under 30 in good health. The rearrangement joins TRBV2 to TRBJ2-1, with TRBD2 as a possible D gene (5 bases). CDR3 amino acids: CATSQDLLTSNEQFF. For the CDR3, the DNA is TGTGCCACGTCCCAGGACCTATTAACTAGCAATGAGCAGTTCTTC.